This T cell receptor beta chain is drawn from a study of Tregs in tolerant kidney transplant recipients. Related graft donors supplied nonmyeloablative bone marrow transplants, and mixed chimerism was transient. Unstimulated Tregs (CD4+CD25+CD127-) and CD4+CD25- non-Tregs were sorted from PBMCs. The germline V and J ends were trimmed by 2 bases and 9 bases, with 8 bases remaining between them. The CDR3 loop spans 11 amino acids. Germline values: CDR1 GTSNPN, CDR2 SVGIG (reference sequence). As for this clone: The antigen is not known. The CDR3 goes on 3 residues after the read ends, and that part is filled in from the germline J gene.

General study points: The most relevant donor-specific Treg TCRbeta repertoire apparently came from expansion with activated donor B cells.

TCRdb keeps only in-frame clones here, not all; method: immunoSEQ multiplex PCR. Recorded for this sample: 15,000 or so clones. The rearrangement uses TRBV30 and TRBJ1-5, with D maybe TRBD1 (5 bases). The sequence was obtained from a human patient who received a combined kidney and bone marrow transplant. The graft donor may account for some of the T cells. The material was CD8+ T cells from blood (PBMCs), obtained 6 months after the transplant. Partial CDR3 DNA: TGTGCCTGGAGTAAGGGGCTGCCC. It is translated as CAWSKGLP. The complete CDR3 protein is CAWSKGLPQHF. The full variable domain, its missing parts supplied by reference TRBV30 and TRBJ1-5, is SQTIHQWPATLVQPVGSPLSLECTVEGTSNPNLYWYRQAAGRGLQLLFYSVGIGQISSEVPQNLSASRPQDRQFILSSKKLLLSDSGFYLCAWSKGLPQHFGDGTRLSIL.